These 23 T cell receptor beta chains share one sample of origin, sequenced in a study of OX40 agonist ivuxolimab in advanced cancers. Produced via immunoSEQ multiplex PCR; TCRdb's table is partial and in-frame only. In the table there are 80,000 or so clones, just over 90% of which are singletons. Sequenced here: CD4+ or CD8+ T cells sorted from blood, sampled in a trial of the OX40 agonist ivuxolimab. These TCRs come from an adult with an advanced solid tumor such as melanoma, head and neck, liver or kidney cancer.

This clone appeared a few times. The chain has TRBV28 and TRBJ2-2, with D possibly matching TRBD2 (5 bases). This CDR3 contains 15 residues. Trimming removed 3 bases at V and 0 bases at J, with 8 bases between. Per germline, CDR1 MDHEN and CDR2 SYDVKM. The CDR3 coding sequence is TGTGCCAGCAGTTTGCGGGTCCCGAACACCGGGGAGCTGTTTTTT. This sequence encodes CASSLRVPNTGELFF.

The chain couples TRBV6-6 to TRBJ2-5; D may be TRBD1 (6 bases). Deletions cut 4 bases from V and 5 bases from J, with 11 bases between. The CDR3 extends over 13 amino acids. Germline V lookup: CDR1 MNHNY, CDR2 SVGAGI (reference sequence). The CDR3 sequence is CASSSYRAETQYF. The CDR3, as DNA: TGTGCCAGCAGTTCGTACAGGGCGGAGACCCAGTACTTC.

This chain connects TRBV5-1 to TRBJ2-7, with 9 bases aligning to TRBD1. The CDR3 is 15 residues long. The ends lost 0 bases at V and 6 bases at J; junction bases unmatched: 7. The germline V gene has CDR1 SGHRS and CDR2 YFSETQ. The CDR3 sequence: CASSLDRDRVREQYF. The CDR3 DNA is TGCGCCAGCAGCTTGGACCGGGACAGGGTTCGCGAGCAGTACTTC.

This clone came up once. The genes are TRBV19 and TRBJ1-2; D gene ambiguous. CDR1 LNHDA and CDR2 SQIVND come from the germline V gene (reference sequence). The CDR3 covers 15 residues. Trimming pared 5 bases from V and 3 bases from J, leaving 16 bases between. This chain's CDR3 is CASSVRGVGDYGYTF. The CDR3 DNA follows: TGTGCCAGTAGTGTCCGTGGGGTAGGTGACTATGGCTACACCTTC. Supplemented by reference TRBV19 and TRBJ1-2, the full variable domain reads DGGITQSPKYLFRKEGQNVTLSCEQNLNHDAMYWYRQDPGQGLRLIYYSQIVNDFQKGDIAEGYSVSREKKESFPLTVTSAQKNPTAFYLCASSVRGVGDYGYTFGSGTRLTVV.

The genes are TRBV7-9 and TRBJ2-5, with TRBD2 identical over 11 bases. CDR3 length: 16 residues. Germline CDR1 is SEHNR and CDR2 is FQNEAQ (reference sequence). The J segment lost 5 bases and the V segment lost 6 bases, leaving 11 bases of the junction unmatched. CDR3 protein: CASRPLAGGPKETQYF. CDR3 nucleotide sequence: TGTGCCAGCAGACCCTTAGCGGGGGGGCCGAAGGAGACCCAGTACTTC. The complete variable domain, with remaining parts taken from reference TRBV7-9 and TRBJ2-5, reads DTGVSQNPRHKITKRGQNVTFRCDPISEHNRLYWYRQTLGQGPEFLTYFQNEAQLEKSRLLSDRFSAERPKGSFSTLEIQRTEQGDSAMYLCASRPLAGGPKETQYFGPGTRLLVL.

The chain couples TRBV19 to TRBJ1-3; D is unresolved. Germline V CDR1 and CDR2: LNHDA, SQIVND (reference sequence). With 4 bases removed from V and 2 bases from J, the gap between germline ends came to 9 bases. The CDR3 runs 14 residues. CDR3 DNA sequence: TGTGCCAGTAGTACCCGGACCGCTGGAAACACCATATATTTT. Protein product: CASSTRTAGNTIYF.

This chain connects TRBV9 to TRBJ2-3; no clear D gene. The ends were cut back, 3 bases at V and 2 bases at J, with 4 bases in the middle. The V gene's germline CDR1 is SGDLS and CDR2 YYNGEE. This CDR3 is built from 12 residues. This chain's CDR3 is CASSDLTDTQYF. The CDR3 region has the DNA TGTGCCAGCAGCGACCTCACAGATACGCAGTATTTT.

This chain uses TRBV5-4 with TRBJ1-1; a weak D match, TRBD1 (6 bases). CDR1 SGHNT and CDR2 YYREEE come from the germline V gene (reference sequence). The CDR3 is 16 residues long. Trimming removed 0 bases from V and 5 bases from J, with 17 bases in between. The CDR3 DNA follows: TGTGCCAGCAGCTTGGATTTGAACAGGGAGGGGACTGAAGCTTTCTTT. Its protein is CASSLDLNREGTEAFF.

The genes are TRBV6-5 and TRBJ1-5; no clear D. This CDR3 comprises 14 residues. CDR1 MNHEY and CDR2 SVGAGI come from the germline V gene. Trimming removed 5 bases at V and 1 base at J, with 9 bases between. This CDR3 is CASSLQRSNQPQHF. The CDR3 coding sequence is TGTGCCAGCAGTCTCCAACGAAGCAATCAGCCCCAGCATTTT.

The V gene is TRBV19, the J gene TRBJ1-2; 7 bases line up with TRBD1. The V and J ends lost 3 bases and 8 bases, in that order; junction bases with no gene match: 6. This CDR3 is built from 13 residues. CDR1 is LNHDA and CDR2 is SQIVND in the germline V gene (reference sequence). The CDR3 is CASSISGQLGYTF. CDR3 bases: TGTGCCAGTAGTATCTCGGGACAGTTGGGCTACACCTTC. Complete variable domain (other parts from reference TRBV19 and TRBJ1-2): DGGITQSPKYLFRKEGQNVTLSCEQNLNHDAMYWYRQDPGQGLRLIYYSQIVNDFQKGDIAEGYSVSREKKESFPLTVTSAQKNPTAFYLCASSISGQLGYTFGSGTRLTVV.

This sequence joins TRBV6-4 and TRBJ1-1; the match to TRBD1 covers 9 bases. CDR3 size: 13 residues. Looked up from germline, CDR1 is MRHNA and CDR2 is SNTAGT. Trimming took 4 bases from V and 5 from J; bases not matched to a gene: 2. As DNA, the CDR3 is TGTGCCAGCAGTGCGACAGGGGGGACTGAAGCTTTCTTT. Translated: CASSATGGTEAFF.

The chain employs TRBV6-1 and TRBJ2-2, with 9 positions matching TRBD1. This CDR3 is 15 amino acids long. Germline V gene data show CDR1 as MNHNS and CDR2 as SASEGT. The V and J ends lost 3 bases and 4 bases, in that order; junction bases with no gene match: 3. The CDR3 bases are TGTGCCAGCAGTGAGTGGGACAGGGCCACCGGGGAGCTGTTTTTT. Protein: CASSEWDRATGELFF.

V usage is TRBV19 and J usage is TRBJ2-3; 13 bases are a match to TRBD2. The CDR3 sequence is 16 residues long. V trimming: 7 bases; J trimming: 2 bases; junction bases outside the gene matches: 6. The germline gives CDR1 LNHDA, CDR2 SQIVND (reference sequence). CDR3 loop: CASNQGLAGYTDTQYF. DNA for the CDR3: TGTGCCAGTAACCAGGGACTAGCGGGATACACAGATACGCAGTATTTT.

This chain links TRBV13 with TRBJ2-6; 7 nucleotides line up with TRBD1. The V and J ends lost 4 bases and 9 bases, in that order; junction bases with no gene match: 6. This CDR3 has 14 amino acids. Germline CDR1 reads PRHDT; CDR2 reads FYEKMQ (reference sequence). CDR3 region: CASSSRDRGNVLTF. In DNA, the CDR3 is TGTGCCAGCAGCTCCCGGGACAGAGGCAACGTCCTGACTTTC.

V usage is TRBV27 and J usage is TRBJ2-3; D unclear. Per germline, CDR1 MNHEY and CDR2 SMNVEV (reference sequence). This CDR3 comprises 15 residues. Deletions cut 6 bases from V and 0 bases from J, with 13 bases between. The CDR3 DNA reads as TGTGCCAGCAGATTAGCTACGACTAGCACAGATACGCAGTATTTT. Its protein is CASRLATTSTDTQYF.

The chain is built from TRBV19 and TRBJ2-5; 8 nucleotides line up with TRBD1. From germline, CDR1 is LNHDA and CDR2 SQIVND (reference sequence). This CDR3 region has 15 residues. The V gene end was trimmed by 5 bases and the J gene end by 5 bases; junction bases not matched to a gene: 10. CDR3 bases: TGTGCCAGTAGTCTCTTCCCAGGGGGCCAGGAGACCCAGTACTTC. Translation gives CASSLFPGGQETQYF.

This clone was recorded only once. V usage is TRBV7-2 and J usage is TRBJ2-5; either TRBD1 or TRBD2 may supply D (5 bases each). Trimming pared 6 bases from V and 1 base from J, leaving 24 bases between. The CDR3 contains 18 residues. The germline V gene has CDR1 SGHTA and CDR2 FQGNSA. As DNA, the CDR3 is TGTGCCAGCAGTCTGCCGAAACCCCCGGGACCGACCCAAGAGACCCAGTACTTC. This gives the protein CASSLPKPPGPTQETQYF.

V gene TRBV7-9 combines with J gene TRBJ1-1; no clear D. V lost 2 bases and J lost 1, with 11 bases in between. The CDR3 loop spans 15 amino acids. The V gene's germline CDR1 is SEHNR and CDR2 FQNEAQ (reference sequence). The CDR3 coding sequence is TGTGCCAGCAGCTTAAACGACGGTAAGAACACTGAAGCTTTCTTT. Protein: CASSLNDGKNTEAFF.

V is TRBV7-8 and J is TRBJ1-2; D is ambiguous. CDR3 length equals 15 residues. The V and J ends lost 2 bases and 11 bases respectively, with 21 bases between them. Germline V gene data show CDR1 as SGHVS and CDR2 as FQNEAQ. CDR3: CASSLSWRARDDYTF. In nucleotides, the CDR3 is TGTGCCAGCAGCTTATCTTGGCGGGCAAGGGATGATTACACCTTC.

The chain has TRBV27 and TRBJ2-7; tentative D call: TRBD2 (6 bases). The length of the CDR3 is 13 residues. Germline CDR1 MNHEY, CDR2 SMNVEV (reference sequence). V dropped 3 bases and J dropped 7 bases, with 13 bases sitting between them. The CDR3 protein is CASSLPMAGEQYF. CDR3 DNA: TGTGCCAGCAGTTTGCCGATGGCGGGGGAGCAGTACTTC.

This clone was detected a few times. The chain has TRBV6-5 and TRBJ1-1; D gene ambiguous. Trimming pared 8 bases from V and 0 bases from J, leaving 10 bases between. Germline CDR1 and CDR2: MNHEY and SVGAGI. This CDR3 region has 13 residues. CDR3 coding DNA: TGTGCCAGCCAACTTAGTATGAACACTGAAGCTTTCTTT. It specifies CASQLSMNTEAFF.

This clone was seen a few times. The chain employs TRBV7-2 and TRBJ1-5; D is perhaps TRBD1 (5 bases). Germline CDR1 is SGHTA and CDR2 is FQGNSA. V was pared by 6 bases and J by 8 bases, with 11 bases between. The CDR3 has 12 amino acids. The DNA of the CDR3 is TGTGCCAGCAGTCCTGGGGGGGAGCCCCAGCATTTT. It translates to CASSPGGEPQHF. The whole variable domain, filled in from reference TRBV7-2 and TRBJ1-5, reads GAGVSQSPSNKVTEKGKDVELRCDPISGHTALYWYRQSLGQGLEFLIYFQGNSAPDKSGLPSDRFSAERTGGSVSTLTIQRTQQEDSAVYLCASSPGGEPQHFGDGTRLSIL.

This chain joins TRBV27 and TRBJ2-7, with TRBD2 identical over 8 bases. The CDR3 is made up of 16 amino acids. Germline trimming cut 1 base from V and 3 bases from J; bases unmatched to any gene: 8. Germline V gives CDR1 MNHEY, CDR2 SMNVEV (reference sequence). CDR3 sequence: CASSLFGRGGFYEQYF. The CDR3 nucleotides are TGTGCCAGCAGTTTATTCGGACGGGGGGGATTCTACGAGCAGTACTTC.